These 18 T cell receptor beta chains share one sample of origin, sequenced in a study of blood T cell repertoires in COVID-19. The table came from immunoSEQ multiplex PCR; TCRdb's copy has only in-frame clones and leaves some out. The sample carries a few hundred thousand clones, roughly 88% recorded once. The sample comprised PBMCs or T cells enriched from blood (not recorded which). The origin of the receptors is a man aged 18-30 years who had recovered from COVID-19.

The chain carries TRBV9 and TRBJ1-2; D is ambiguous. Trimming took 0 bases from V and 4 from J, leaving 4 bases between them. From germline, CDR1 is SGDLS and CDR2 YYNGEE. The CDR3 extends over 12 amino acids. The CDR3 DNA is TGTGCCAGCAGCGTAGCTAGCTATGGCTACACCTTC. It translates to CASSVASYGYTF.

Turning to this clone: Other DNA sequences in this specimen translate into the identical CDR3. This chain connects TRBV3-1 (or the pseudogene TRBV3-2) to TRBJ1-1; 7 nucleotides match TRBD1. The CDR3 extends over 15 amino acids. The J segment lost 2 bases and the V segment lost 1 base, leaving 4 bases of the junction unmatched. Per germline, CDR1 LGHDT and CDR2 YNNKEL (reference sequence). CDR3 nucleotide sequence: TGTGCCAGCAGCCAAGCCGGGACAGAAAACACTGAAGCTTTCTTT. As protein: CASSQAGTENTEAFF.

The CDR3 DNA follows: TGTGCCTCTAGGGCGGAAGGGACTAGCACAGATACGCAGTATTTT. Amino acid sequence: CASRAEGTSTDTQYF. V and J are TRBV10-3 and TRBJ2-3, with D perhaps matching TRBD2 (6 bases). V lost 11 bases, J lost 0 bases, and 18 bases lay in between. CDR1 ENHRY and CDR2 SYGVKD come from the germline V gene. The CDR3 consists of 15 residues.

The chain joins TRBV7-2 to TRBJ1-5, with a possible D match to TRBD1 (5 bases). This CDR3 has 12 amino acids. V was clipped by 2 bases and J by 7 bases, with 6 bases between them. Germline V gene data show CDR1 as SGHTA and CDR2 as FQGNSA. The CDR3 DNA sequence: TGTGCCAGCAGCTTACAGGGACAGCCCCAGCATTTT. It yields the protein CASSLQGQPQHF.

CDR3 region: CAWSAPTSGRVGEQFF. CDR3 nucleotide sequence: TGTGCCTGGAGCGCCCCGACTAGCGGGAGGGTTGGTGAGCAGTTCTTC. The chain combines TRBV30 with TRBJ2-1; 14 nucleotides align to TRBD2. V lost 3 bases, J lost 9 bases, and 10 bases stayed unmatched. The CDR3 length is 16 residues. Looked up from germline, CDR1 is GTSNPN and CDR2 is SVGIG (reference sequence).

The CDR3, as DNA: TGCGCCAGCAGGGTAGCGGGAGGCGCCTACGAGCAGTACTTC. Residues: CASRVAGGAYEQYF. The chain uses TRBV4-1 and TRBJ2-7, with TRBD2 identical over 10 bases. The germline CDR1 and CDR2 sequences are MGHRA and YSYEKL. V lost 6 bases, J lost 2 bases, and 4 bases stayed unmatched. CDR3 length: 14 amino acids.

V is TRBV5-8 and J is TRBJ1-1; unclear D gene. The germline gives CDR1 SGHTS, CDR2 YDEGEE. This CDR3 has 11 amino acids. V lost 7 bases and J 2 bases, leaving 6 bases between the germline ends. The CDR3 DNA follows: TGTGCCAGCCTAAAAAACACTGAAGCTTTCTTT. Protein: CASLKNTEAFF.

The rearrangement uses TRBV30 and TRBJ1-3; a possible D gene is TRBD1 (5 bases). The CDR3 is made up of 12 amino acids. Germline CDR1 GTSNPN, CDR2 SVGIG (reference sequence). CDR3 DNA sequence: TGTGCGCTCAGGGCTTCTGGAAACACCATATATTTT. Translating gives CALRASGNTIYF.

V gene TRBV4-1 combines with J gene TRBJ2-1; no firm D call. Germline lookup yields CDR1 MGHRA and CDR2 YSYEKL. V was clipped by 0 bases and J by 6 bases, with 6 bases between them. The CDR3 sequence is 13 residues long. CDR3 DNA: TGCGCCAGCAGCCAAGACAGTCCCAATGAGCAGTTCTTC. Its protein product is CASSQDSPNEQFF.

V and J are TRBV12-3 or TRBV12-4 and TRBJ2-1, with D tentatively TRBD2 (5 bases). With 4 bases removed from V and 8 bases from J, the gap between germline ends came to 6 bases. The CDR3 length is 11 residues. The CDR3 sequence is CASSYGDEQFF. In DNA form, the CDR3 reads TGTGCCAGCAGTTACGGGGATGAGCAGTTCTTC.

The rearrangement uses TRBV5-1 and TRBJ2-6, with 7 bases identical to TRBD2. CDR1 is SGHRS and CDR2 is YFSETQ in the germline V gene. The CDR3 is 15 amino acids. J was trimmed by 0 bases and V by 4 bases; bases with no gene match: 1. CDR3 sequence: CASSREGSGANVLTF. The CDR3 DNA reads TGCGCCAGCAGCAGGGAGGGCTCTGGGGCCAACGTCCTGACTTTC.

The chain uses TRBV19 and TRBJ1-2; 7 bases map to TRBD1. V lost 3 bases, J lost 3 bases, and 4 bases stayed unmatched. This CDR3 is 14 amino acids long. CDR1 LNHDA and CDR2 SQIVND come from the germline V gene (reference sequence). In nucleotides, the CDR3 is TGTGCCAGTAGTATCCGACAGGGTCACTATGGCTACACCTTC. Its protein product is CASSIRQGHYGYTF.

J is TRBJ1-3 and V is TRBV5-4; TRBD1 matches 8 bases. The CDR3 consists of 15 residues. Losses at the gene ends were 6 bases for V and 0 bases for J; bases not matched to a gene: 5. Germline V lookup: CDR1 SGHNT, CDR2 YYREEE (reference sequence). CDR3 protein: CASTRQGSSGNTIYF. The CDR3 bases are TGTGCCAGCACCCGACAGGGGAGCTCTGGAAACACCATATATTTT.

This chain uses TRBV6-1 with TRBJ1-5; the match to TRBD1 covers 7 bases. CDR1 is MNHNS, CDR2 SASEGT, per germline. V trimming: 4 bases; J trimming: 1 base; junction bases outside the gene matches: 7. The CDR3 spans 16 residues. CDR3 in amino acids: CASSGRQGSSNQPQHF. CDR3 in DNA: TGTGCCAGCAGTGGCCGACAGGGATCGAGCAATCAGCCCCAGCATTTT.

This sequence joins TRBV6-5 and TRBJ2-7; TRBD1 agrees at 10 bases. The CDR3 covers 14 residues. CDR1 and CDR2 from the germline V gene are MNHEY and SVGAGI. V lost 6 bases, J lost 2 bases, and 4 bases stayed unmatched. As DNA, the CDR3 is TGTGCCAGCAGGCGGGACAGGGGAACCTACGAGCAGTACTTC. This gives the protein CASRRDRGTYEQYF.

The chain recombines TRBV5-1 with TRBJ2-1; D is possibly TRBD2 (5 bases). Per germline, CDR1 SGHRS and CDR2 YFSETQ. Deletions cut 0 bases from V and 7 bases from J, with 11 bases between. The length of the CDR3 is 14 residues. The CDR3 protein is CASSLAIPGNEQFF. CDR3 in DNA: TGCGCCAGCAGCTTGGCTATTCCGGGGAATGAGCAGTTCTTC.

The CDR3 nucleotides read TGTGCCAGCAGCGGGGAGGGCCCCCACTACGAGCAGTACTTC. It specifies CASSGEGPHYEQYF. V gene TRBV9 combines with J gene TRBJ2-7; 7 positions match TRBD2. Germline loops: CDR1 SGDLS, CDR2 YYNGEE. The CDR3 runs 14 residues. J lost 3 bases, V lost 3 bases, and 6 bases had no gene match. Supplemented by reference TRBV9 and TRBJ2-7, the full variable domain reads DSGVTQTPKHLITATGQRVTLRCSPRSGDLSVYWYQQSLDQGLQFLIQYYNGEERAKGNILERFSAQQFPDLHSELNLSSLELGDSALYFCASSGEGPHYEQYFGPGTRLTVT.

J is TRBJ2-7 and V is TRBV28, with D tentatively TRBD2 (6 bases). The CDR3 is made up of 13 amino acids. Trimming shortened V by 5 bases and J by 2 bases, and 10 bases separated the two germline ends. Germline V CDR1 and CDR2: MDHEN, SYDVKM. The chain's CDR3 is CASSLAPTYEQYF. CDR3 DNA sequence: TGTGCCAGCAGTCTAGCGCCGACCTACGAGCAGTACTTC.